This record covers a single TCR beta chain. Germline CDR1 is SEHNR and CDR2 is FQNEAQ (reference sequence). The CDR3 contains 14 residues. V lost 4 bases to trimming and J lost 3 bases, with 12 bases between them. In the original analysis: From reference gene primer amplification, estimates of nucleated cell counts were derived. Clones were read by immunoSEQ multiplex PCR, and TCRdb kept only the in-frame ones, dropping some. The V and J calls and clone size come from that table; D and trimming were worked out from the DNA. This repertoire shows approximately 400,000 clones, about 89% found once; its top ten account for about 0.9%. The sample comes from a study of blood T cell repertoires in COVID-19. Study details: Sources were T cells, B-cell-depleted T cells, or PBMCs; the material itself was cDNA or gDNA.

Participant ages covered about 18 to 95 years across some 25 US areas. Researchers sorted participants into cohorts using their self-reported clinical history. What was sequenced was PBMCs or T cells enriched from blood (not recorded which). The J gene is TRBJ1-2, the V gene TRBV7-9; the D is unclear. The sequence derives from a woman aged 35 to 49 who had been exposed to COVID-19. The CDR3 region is CASSSPGVYYGYTF. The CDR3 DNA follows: TGTGCCAGCAGCTCCCCCGGGGTTTACTATGGCTACACCTTC.